Listed below are T cell receptor beta chains from one sample, sequenced in a study of post-analysis software for immune sequencing data. One entry per CDR3 protein results from TCRdb running MiXCR on the PCR reads. The table records fewer than 600,000 distinct CDR3 sequences, less than 45% of them present only once. What was sequenced was blood. The receptors were gathered from a girl between 5 and 17 years old with multiple sclerosis. Each CDR3 is given with its conserved first and last residue. Fields, in order: CDR3 DNA, CDR3 protein, clone size, J gene, CDR3 length, V gene, D gene. A D gene is named only where the DNA matches it firmly. Not every row has a clone size; where given, it reads once, few, many or a size class.

DNA: TGTGCCAGCAGCGATATGAACACTGAAGCTTTCTTT
CDR3: CASSDMNTEAFF
size: few
J: TRBJ1-1
length: 12
V: TRBV7-6
D: -

DNA: TGCGCCAGCAGCTTGGGGGAAGGACAGATATTGAACACTGAAGCTTTCTTT
CDR3: CASSLGEGQILNTEAFF
size: -
J: TRBJ1-1
length: 17
V: TRBV5-1
D: -

DNA: TGCAGCACGCAGTACAGGGGCGCGTACAATGAGCAGTTCTTC
CDR3: CSTQYRGAYNEQFF
size: -
J: TRBJ2-1
length: 14
V: TRBV29-1
D: TRBD1

DNA: TGTGCCAGCAGCTTAACTCCTAGCGGGAGTGGAGCCAAAAACATTCGGTACTTC
CDR3: CASSLTPSGSGAKNIRYF
size: -
J: TRBJ2-4
length: 18
V: TRBV7-3
D: TRBD2

DNA: TGTGCCAGCAGCTTCTCTTTCGAGCTAAGAGGATTCTATGAGCAGTTCTTC
CDR3: CASSFSFELRGFYEQFF
size: few
J: TRBJ2-1
length: 17
V: TRBV7-2
D: -

DNA: TGTGCCAGCAGTGAAAATGGTGGACTGCTGGGCACTAGCGGGAGCACAGATACGCAGTATTTT
CDR3: CASSENGGLLGTSGSTDTQYF
size: -
J: TRBJ2-3
length: 21
V: TRBV2
D: TRBD2

DNA: TGCGCCAGCAGCTTTGGAGAAACCTACGAGCAGTACTTC
CDR3: CASSFGETYEQYF
size: few
J: TRBJ2-7
length: 13
V: TRBV5-1
D: -

DNA: TGCAGTGCTAGAGATGGGGGAGCTTATAGCAATCAGCCCCAGCATTTT
CDR3: CSARDGGAYSNQPQHF
size: -
J: TRBJ1-5
length: 16
V: TRBV20-1
D: -

DNA: TGTGCCAGCAGTTATGGTATTGTAAGCCGGGGAGCCAAAAACATTCAGTACTTC
CDR3: CASSYGIVSRGAKNIQYF
size: -
J: TRBJ2-4
length: 18
V: TRBV6-2/TRBV6-3
D: -

DNA: TGCAGCCCCGGACAGGTGATGAACACTGAAGCTTTCTTT
CDR3: CSPGQVMNTEAFF
size: -
J: TRBJ1-1
length: 13
V: TRBV29-1
D: TRBD1

DNA: TGCGCCAGCAGCTTGAGCGGGTTCACCTCACAAGAGACCCAGTACTTC
CDR3: CASSLSGFTSQETQYF
size: -
J: TRBJ2-5
length: 16
V: TRBV5-1
D: -

DNA: TGTGCCACCAGTGACCCGCTAGCGGGGGTTCACAATGAGCAGTTCTTC
CDR3: CATSDPLAGVHNEQFF
size: few
J: TRBJ2-1
length: 16
V: TRBV24-1
D: TRBD2

DNA: TGTGCCAGCAGCCGAGAAGGGGCCAAAAACATTCAGTACTTC
CDR3: CASSREGAKNIQYF
size: -
J: TRBJ2-4
length: 14
V: TRBV6-2/TRBV6-3
D: -

DNA: TGCGCCAGCAGCTGGGGTAGCGGGAGGGCCGGTGAGCAGTTCTTC
CDR3: CASSWGSGRAGEQFF
size: few
J: TRBJ2-1
length: 15
V: TRBV5-1
D: TRBD2

DNA: TGTGCCAGCAGGGCGACAGGGGGCTCGGAGACCCAGTACTTC
CDR3: CASRATGGSETQYF
size: few
J: TRBJ2-5
length: 14
V: TRBV12-3/TRBV12-4
D: TRBD1

DNA: TGTGCCAGCAGTCCAACTCGACTCGATCAAGAGACCCAGTACTTC
CDR3: CASSPTRLDQETQYF
size: few
J: TRBJ2-5
length: 15
V: TRBV28
D: -

DNA: TGTGCCAGCAGTTACTCAGGGGGACAGACCCAGTACTTC
CDR3: CASSYSGGQTQYF
size: -
J: TRBJ2-5
length: 13
V: TRBV6-2/TRBV6-3
D: -

DNA: TGTGCCAGCAGTTTAAGTGGCAGGGGGCAAACCGGGGAGCTGTTTTTT
CDR3: CASSLSGRGQTGELFF
size: once
J: TRBJ2-2
length: 16
V: TRBV28
D: TRBD1

DNA: TGTGCCAGCAGCTTAGATGAGGGAGGAGGCAATCAGCCCCAGCATTTT
CDR3: CASSLDEGGGNQPQHF
size: -
J: TRBJ1-5
length: 16
V: TRBV7-6
D: -

DNA: TGTGCCAGCAGTTTACAGGGTTGGAGCAATCAGCCCCAGCATTTT
CDR3: CASSLQGWSNQPQHF
size: -
J: TRBJ1-5
length: 15
V: TRBV27
D: -

DNA: TGTGCCACCAGCTCCAGCTGGGGGATCCAAGAGACCCAGTACTTC
CDR3: CATSSSWGIQETQYF
size: -
J: TRBJ2-5
length: 15
V: TRBV15
D: -

DNA: TGTGCCAGCACCTTGCCGTCTGGGGCCAACGTCCTGACTTTC
CDR3: CASTLPSGANVLTF
size: -
J: TRBJ2-6
length: 14
V: TRBV12-3/TRBV12-4
D: -

DNA: TGTGCCAGCGGGACAGGAGTTAGCAATCAGCCCCAGCATTTT
CDR3: CASGTGVSNQPQHF
size: -
J: TRBJ1-5
length: 14
V: TRBV27
D: TRBD1